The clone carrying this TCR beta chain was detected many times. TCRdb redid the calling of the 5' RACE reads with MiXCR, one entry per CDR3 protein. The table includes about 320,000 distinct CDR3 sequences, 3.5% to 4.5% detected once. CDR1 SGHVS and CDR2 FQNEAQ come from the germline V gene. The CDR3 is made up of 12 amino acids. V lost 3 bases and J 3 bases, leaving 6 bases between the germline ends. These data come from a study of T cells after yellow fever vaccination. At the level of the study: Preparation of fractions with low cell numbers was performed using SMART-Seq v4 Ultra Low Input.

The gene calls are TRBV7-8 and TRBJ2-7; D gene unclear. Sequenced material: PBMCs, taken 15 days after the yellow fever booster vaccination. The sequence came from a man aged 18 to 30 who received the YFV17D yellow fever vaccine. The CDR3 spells CASSFNNYEQYF. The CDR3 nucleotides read TGTGCCAGCAGCTTCAACAACTACGAGCAGTACTTC. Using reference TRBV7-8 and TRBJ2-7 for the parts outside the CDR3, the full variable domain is GAGVSQSPRYKVAKRGQDVALRCDPISGHVSLFWYQQALGQGPEFLTYFQNEAQLDKSGLPSDRFFAERPEGSVSTLKIQRTQQEDSAVYLCASSFNNYEQYFGPGTRLTVT.